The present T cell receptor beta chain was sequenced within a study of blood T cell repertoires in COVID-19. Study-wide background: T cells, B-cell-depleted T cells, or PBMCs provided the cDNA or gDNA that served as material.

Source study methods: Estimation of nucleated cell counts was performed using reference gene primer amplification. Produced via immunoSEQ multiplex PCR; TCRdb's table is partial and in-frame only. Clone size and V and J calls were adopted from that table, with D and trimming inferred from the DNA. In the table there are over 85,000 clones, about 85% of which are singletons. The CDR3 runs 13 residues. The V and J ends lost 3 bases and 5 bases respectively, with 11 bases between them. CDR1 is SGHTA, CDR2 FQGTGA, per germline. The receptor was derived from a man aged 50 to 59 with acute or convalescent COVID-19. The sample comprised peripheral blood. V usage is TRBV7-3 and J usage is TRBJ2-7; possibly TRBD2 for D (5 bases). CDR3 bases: TGTGCCAGCAGCTTTCTCCCGAGGGACGAGCAGTACTTC. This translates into CASSFLPRDEQYF. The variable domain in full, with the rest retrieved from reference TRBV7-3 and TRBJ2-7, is GAGVSQTPSNKVTEKGKYVELRCDPISGHTALYWYRQSLGQGPEFLIYFQGTGAADDSGLPNDRFFAVRPEGSVSTLKIQRTERGDSAVYLCASSFLPRDEQYFGPGTRLTVT.